At least ten counts were recorded for the clone carrying this TCR beta chain. Its specificity is not known. The sample originates from a study of T cells in Graves' hyperthyroidism and ophthalmopathy. RNA transcripts provided the source from which TCR beta CDR3 regions were amplified. First-round RT-PCR with HTBI primers amplified the TCR CDR3 region. A single record per CDR3 protein comes from TCRdb applying MiXCR to the multiplex PCR reads. The sample records roughly 420,000 distinct CDR3 sequences, around 14% being singletons. Germline lookup yields CDR1 MDHEN and CDR2 SYDVKM. V shed 5 bases, J shed 3 bases, and the junction held 3 bases outside the gene matches. The CDR3 extends over 14 amino acids. The study's findings and limits: The model predicted ophthalmopathy a median around 6 months before onset.

This receptor was identified in a woman aged 18-29 years with Graves' hyperthyroidism. The V gene is TRBV28, the J gene TRBJ2-2; 7 bases map to TRBD1. Sequenced material: blood. The CDR3: CASSRDRDTGELFF. The CDR3 nucleotides read TGTGCCAGCAGTAGAGACAGGGACACCGGGGAGCTGTTTTTT.